A selection of T cell receptor beta chains follows, all from one sample in a study of blood T cell repertoires in COVID-19. The table came from immunoSEQ multiplex PCR; TCRdb's copy has only in-frame clones and leaves some out. The repertoire holds 100,000 to 110,000 clones, with around 88% as singletons. The sequenced sample consisted of peripheral blood. These receptor sequences come from a human donor in a cohort sampled during active COVID-19. The CDR3 runs from the conserved cysteine through the conserved F or W. Fields, in order: CDR3 protein, J gene, clone size, V gene. Expanded clones get a size class; other rows say once, few or many, or leave the size out.

cdr3_aa: CASSLSYGAIAGGRETQYF
j_call: TRBJ2-5
clone_size: NA
v_call: TRBV27

cdr3_aa: CASSLKRTAEGYEQYF
j_call: TRBJ2-7
clone_size: NA
v_call: TRBV7-9

cdr3_aa: CASSFQGAGYGYTF
j_call: TRBJ1-2
clone_size: NA
v_call: TRBV28

cdr3_aa: CASSSGTGGYEQYF
j_call: TRBJ2-7
clone_size: NA
v_call: TRBV11-2

cdr3_aa: CASSEGGLSTEAFF
j_call: TRBJ1-1
clone_size: NA
v_call: TRBV2

cdr3_aa: CASSTRQGDNEKLFF
j_call: TRBJ1-4
clone_size: NA
v_call: TRBV19

cdr3_aa: CASSFPRQGAAGELFF
j_call: TRBJ2-2
clone_size: NA
v_call: TRBV19

cdr3_aa: CASSLEGEIYGYTF
j_call: TRBJ1-2
clone_size: NA
v_call: TRBV5-5

cdr3_aa: CASSPIAGAGRNTGELFF
j_call: TRBJ2-2
clone_size: NA
v_call: TRBV7-6

cdr3_aa: CASSEVGGATQYF
j_call: TRBJ2-5
clone_size: NA
v_call: TRBV6-1

cdr3_aa: CASSQQGATDTQYF
j_call: TRBJ2-3
clone_size: few
v_call: TRBV7-9

cdr3_aa: CASSHIGSGREGEQFF
j_call: TRBJ2-1
clone_size: NA
v_call: TRBV3-1/TRBV3-2

cdr3_aa: CASSIGTGGKRASYNEQFF
j_call: TRBJ2-1
clone_size: NA
v_call: TRBV19

cdr3_aa: CASRDRGYNEQFF
j_call: TRBJ2-1
clone_size: NA
v_call: TRBV28

cdr3_aa: CASSLLGRADSYNEQFF
j_call: TRBJ2-1
clone_size: NA
v_call: TRBV7-9

cdr3_aa: CASSSSRAYNEQFF
j_call: TRBJ2-1
clone_size: NA
v_call: TRBV7-2

cdr3_aa: CASRETSGRVDEQFF
j_call: TRBJ2-1
clone_size: NA
v_call: TRBV28

cdr3_aa: CASSPPGWGLGEKLFF
j_call: TRBJ1-4
clone_size: NA
v_call: TRBV28

cdr3_aa: CASSWPGVHEQFF
j_call: TRBJ2-1
clone_size: NA
v_call: TRBV7-2

cdr3_aa: CASSPGLAGNEQFF
j_call: TRBJ2-1
clone_size: NA
v_call: TRBV18

cdr3_aa: CASSRQASTRGFGYTF
j_call: TRBJ1-2
clone_size: NA
v_call: TRBV19

cdr3_aa: CASTQSPGLGAYEQYF
j_call: TRBJ2-7
clone_size: NA
v_call: TRBV13

cdr3_aa: CASSLGLLAGAETQYF
j_call: TRBJ2-5
clone_size: NA
v_call: TRBV7-9

cdr3_aa: CASSLVPREAYNEQFF
j_call: TRBJ2-1
clone_size: NA
v_call: TRBV5-1

cdr3_aa: CASSQTSGTSYEQYF
j_call: TRBJ2-7
clone_size: NA
v_call: TRBV21-1

cdr3_aa: CASSPGLDPYFDEQFF
j_call: TRBJ2-1
clone_size: NA
v_call: TRBV5-1

cdr3_aa: CATSETRQGFNEKLFF
j_call: TRBJ1-4
clone_size: NA
v_call: TRBV24-1

cdr3_aa: CASSLAGQGQSPLHF
j_call: TRBJ1-6
clone_size: NA
v_call: TRBV27

cdr3_aa: CASRPGVNTGELFF
j_call: TRBJ2-2
clone_size: once
v_call: TRBV4-2

cdr3_aa: CASSVGGQRTAFF
j_call: TRBJ1-1
clone_size: NA
v_call: TRBV28

cdr3_aa: CASSFGTGISYEQYF
j_call: TRBJ2-7
clone_size: NA
v_call: TRBV28

cdr3_aa: CSWGDTEAFF
j_call: TRBJ1-1
clone_size: many
v_call: TRBV29-1

cdr3_aa: CASSGLGQGETQYF
j_call: TRBJ2-5
clone_size: NA
v_call: TRBV5-1

cdr3_aa: CASSLGTVLYTEAFF
j_call: TRBJ1-1
clone_size: NA
v_call: TRBV28

cdr3_aa: CASSLGLADLYEKLFF
j_call: TRBJ1-4
clone_size: NA
v_call: TRBV28

cdr3_aa: CASSLVAGGPGGEQFF
j_call: TRBJ2-1
clone_size: NA
v_call: TRBV5-1

cdr3_aa: CASSVAVQETQYF
j_call: TRBJ2-5
clone_size: NA
v_call: TRBV9

cdr3_aa: CASSLRRQNYGYTF
j_call: TRBJ1-2
clone_size: NA
v_call: TRBV27

cdr3_aa: CASTPVAGGNYGYTF
j_call: TRBJ1-2
clone_size: NA
v_call: TRBV5-1

cdr3_aa: CASKAGATDTQYF
j_call: TRBJ2-3
clone_size: NA
v_call: TRBV6-5

cdr3_aa: CASSPKGSREAGINIQYF
j_call: TRBJ2-4
clone_size: NA
v_call: TRBV11-2

cdr3_aa: CASSLVLAGATDTQYF
j_call: TRBJ2-3
clone_size: NA
v_call: TRBV7-2

cdr3_aa: CARSGTENTEAFF
j_call: TRBJ1-1
clone_size: NA
v_call: TRBV23-1

cdr3_aa: CASSLEGGYEQYF
j_call: TRBJ2-7
clone_size: NA
v_call: TRBV7-2

cdr3_aa: CASSYSIQGRPTDEQFF
j_call: TRBJ2-1
clone_size: NA
v_call: TRBV6-2/TRBV6-3

cdr3_aa: CASSWGTSAIIDTQYF
j_call: TRBJ2-3
clone_size: once
v_call: TRBV5-1

cdr3_aa: CASTWAGERTPLHF
j_call: TRBJ1-6
clone_size: few
v_call: TRBV7-9

cdr3_aa: CASSRALGQGGGEAFF
j_call: TRBJ1-1
clone_size: NA
v_call: TRBV19

cdr3_aa: CASSQRQGQETQYF
j_call: TRBJ2-5
clone_size: NA
v_call: TRBV5-4

cdr3_aa: CSASEDRDADNEQFF
j_call: TRBJ2-1
clone_size: few
v_call: TRBV20-1

cdr3_aa: CASTLGGAGYGYTF
j_call: TRBJ1-2
clone_size: few
v_call: TRBV5-4

cdr3_aa: CASRPQGFSTDTQYF
j_call: TRBJ2-3
clone_size: NA
v_call: TRBV7-3

cdr3_aa: CASSYSSWTSGRDNEQFF
j_call: TRBJ2-1
clone_size: NA
v_call: TRBV6-2/TRBV6-3

cdr3_aa: CASSLEGGSHQPQHF
j_call: TRBJ1-5
clone_size: once
v_call: TRBV28

cdr3_aa: CASSLTGSSGNTIYF
j_call: TRBJ1-3
clone_size: NA
v_call: TRBV5-4

cdr3_aa: CASSGTEYQETQYF
j_call: TRBJ2-5
clone_size: NA
v_call: TRBV5-6

cdr3_aa: CASSFHGRFQETQYF
j_call: TRBJ2-5
clone_size: NA
v_call: TRBV11-2

cdr3_aa: CASSLLGQSEQFF
j_call: TRBJ2-1
clone_size: NA
v_call: TRBV28